The sequence of this T cell receptor (beta chain) was determined in a study of naive and memory T cell subsets. Study observations and caveats: Diversity fell and Gini index rose from naive through CM, EM, EMRA. In naive cells, over 90% of TCR sequences were seen only once. Possibly reflecting memory cells re-expressing CD45RA, a few larger clonotypes occurred in naive repertoires, especially CD8.

Germline CDR1 and CDR2: LGHNA and YSLEER. V was trimmed by 0 bases and J by 7 bases, leaving 16 bases between them. The CDR3 totals 16 residues. CD8 T cells were positively selected from what remained after CD4 positive selection. This clonotype occurred a few times. What it recognizes is unknown. An equimolar mix of two oligonucleotides served as the beta constant-region primer for TRBC1 and TRBC2. Four rounds of PCR amplified the ligated cDNA using nested alpha and beta constant-region primers plus SP2. TCRdb reprocessed the UMI-ligation and nested PCR reads via MiXCR and lists one record per CDR3 protein. This table has roughly 100,000 distinct CDR3 sequences, about 14% appearing once.

The sequence was collected from a human donor in good health. What was sequenced was naive CD8+ T cells from blood. V gene TRBV4-3 combines with J gene TRBJ2-1; tentative D call: TRBD2 (5 bases). CDR3 DNA sequence: TGCGCCAGCAGCCAAGAAGTGTGGTCCGGGGTGAATGAGCAGTTCTTC. It encodes CASSQEVWSGVNEQFF.